These 29 T cell receptor beta chains were all obtained from the same sample, sequenced in a study of cytomegalovirus exposure and HLA in healthy donors. Measured with immunoSEQ multiplex PCR; TCRdb has only the in-frame clones, and not every one. The sample has hundreds of thousands of clones, approximately 84% seen once. Sequenced: PBMCs. These TCRs come from a man younger than 35 in good health and CMV-seropositive.

V usage is TRBV25-1 and J usage is TRBJ2-2; D not resolved. Trimming pared 7 bases from V and 7 bases from J, leaving 7 bases between. Germline CDR1 MGHDK, CDR2 SYGVNS. This CDR3 is 11 amino acids long. This chain's CDR3 is CASTGVGELFF. The CDR3 nucleotides read TGTGCCAGCACTGGGGTCGGGGAGCTGTTTTTT.

This clone was found once. CDR3 residues: CASSSLAGLSYEQYF. The CDR3 DNA is TGTGCCAGCAGCTCTCTAGCGGGCCTCTCCTACGAGCAGTACTTC. The chain is built from TRBV7-2 and TRBJ2-7; 8 nucleotides match TRBD2. Trimming at V came to 4 bases and at J to 0 bases, leaving 5 bases not matched to a gene. Germline lookup yields CDR1 SGHTA and CDR2 FQGNSA. The CDR3 contains 15 residues.

The J gene is TRBJ1-2, the V gene TRBV19; D is perhaps TRBD1 (5 bases). In germline, CDR1 is LNHDA, CDR2 SQIVND (reference sequence). Trimming left V 6 bases short and J 6 bases short, with 11 bases between. The CDR3 length is 12 residues. CDR3 amino acids: CASSEGPNGYTF. The CDR3 nucleotides are TGTGCCAGTAGCGAGGGGCCAAATGGCTACACCTTC. The whole variable domain, filled in from reference TRBV19 and TRBJ1-2, reads DGGITQSPKYLFRKEGQNVTLSCEQNLNHDAMYWYRQDPGQGLRLIYYSQIVNDFQKGDIAEGYSVSREKKESFPLTVTSAQKNPTAFYLCASSEGPNGYTFGSGTRLTVV.

Worth noting for this clone: Just one base apart from a much larger clone, this may be a read error. In DNA form, the CDR3 reads TGCGCCAGCACCCGGGCGGAGACCCAGTACTTC. Residues: CASTRAETQYF. This chain links TRBV5-1 with TRBJ2-5; D is unresolved. The V gene's germline CDR1 is SGHRS and CDR2 YFSETQ. This CDR3 has 11 amino acids. The V end was cut by 6 bases, the J end by 5 bases, with 8 bases between.

The rearrangement links TRBV15 to TRBJ2-1, with 7 bases fitting TRBD1. CDR1 and CDR2 from the germline V gene are LNHNV and YYDKDF (reference sequence). Losses at the gene ends were 5 bases for V and 16 bases for J; bases not matched to a gene: 14. The CDR3 spans 13 residues. DNA of the CDR3: TGTGCCACCAGCGGGGGACAGCGAATTGCATTATTCTTC. It is translated as CATSGGQRIALFF.

J is TRBJ2-6 and V is TRBV5-1; D call uncertain. Per germline, CDR1 SGHRS and CDR2 YFSETQ. The CDR3 sequence is 16 residues long. The germline V and J ends were trimmed by 0 bases and 0 bases, with 7 bases remaining between them. The CDR3 loop reads CASSLGPLSGANVLTF. The CDR3 region has the DNA TGCGCCAGCAGCTTGGGTCCCCTCTCTGGGGCCAACGTCCTGACTTTC. The full variable domain, in which reference TRBV5-1 and TRBJ2-6 provide the parts outside the CDR3, is KAGVTQTPRYLIKTRGQQVTLSCSPISGHRSVSWYQQTPGQGLQFLFEYFSETQRNKGNFPGRFSGRQFSNSRSEMNVSTLELGDSALYLCASSLGPLSGANVLTFGAGSRLTVL.

V is TRBV5-1 and J is TRBJ2-3; 7 nucleotides line up with TRBD2. The CDR3 length is 14 residues. V was clipped by 1 base and J by 4 bases; unmatched bases: 3. Germline values: CDR1 SGHRS, CDR2 YFSETQ. The CDR3 region is CASSLLGGSDTQYF. The CDR3 coding sequence is TGCGCCAGCAGCTTGTTGGGGGGGTCAGATACGCAGTATTTT.

This clone turned up a few times. The gene calls are TRBV7-9 and TRBJ2-7, with a possible D match to TRBD2 (5 bases). The CDR3 covers 15 residues. Per the germline V gene, CDR1 is SEHNR and CDR2 is FQNEAQ (reference sequence). V was cut by 5 bases and J by 0 bases, with 14 bases left in between. CDR3 nucleotide sequence: TGTGCCAGCAGCCCCCCCGGGGAGCGCTCCTACGAGCAGTACTTC. Residues: CASSPPGERSYEQYF. Full variable domain (rest looked up from reference TRBV7-9 and TRBJ2-7): DTGVSQNPRHKITKRGQNVTFRCDPISEHNRLYWYRQTLGQGPEFLTYFQNEAQLEKSRLLSDRFSAERPKGSFSTLEIQRTEQGDSAMYLCASSPPGERSYEQYFGPGTRLTVT.

V usage is TRBV2 and J usage is TRBJ2-2; the D is unclear. Germline V gene lookup returns CDR1 SNHLY and CDR2 FYNNEI. The V end was cut by 6 bases, the J end by 6 bases, with 5 bases between. This CDR3 region has 11 residues. CDR3: CASRLAGELFF. CDR3 DNA sequence: TGTGCCAGCAGGTTGGCCGGGGAGCTGTTTTTT.

The rearrangement links TRBV29-1 to TRBJ2-1; 10 bases agree with TRBD2. J lost 6 bases, V lost 7 bases, and 12 bases had no gene match. CDR1 SQVTM and CDR2 ANQGSEA come from the germline V gene. This CDR3 contains 15 residues. CDR3 region: CSGRLGLAGANEQFF. The CDR3 DNA is TGCAGCGGACGGTTAGGGCTAGCGGGAGCCAATGAGCAGTTCTTC.

The CDR3 spells CASSYRRTPYTEAFF. In nucleotides, the CDR3 is TGTGCCAGCAGTTACCGTCGGACACCATACACTGAAGCTTTCTTT. The V gene is TRBV6-6, the J gene TRBJ1-1; the D gene is possibly TRBD1 (5 bases). This CDR3 has 15 residues. The V end lost 2 bases, the J end lost 3 bases, and 13 bases lay between the germline ends. The germline CDR1 and CDR2 sequences are MNHNY and SVGAGI (reference sequence).

This chain links TRBV30 with TRBJ2-2; maybe TRBD2 (5 bases). The CDR3 totals 13 residues. V lost 5 bases and J 5 bases, leaving 12 bases between the germline ends. From germline, CDR1 is GTSNPN and CDR2 SVGIG (reference sequence). The CDR3 sequence is CAWQLRLTGELFF. Here the CDR3 DNA reads TGTGCCTGGCAACTCAGACTAACCGGGGAGCTGTTTTTT.

On this clone itself: Other DNA sequences within the sample encode an identical CDR3. The chain uses TRBV30 and TRBJ2-5; D is undetermined. Germline CDR1 GTSNPN, CDR2 SVGIG (reference sequence). Trimming pared 0 bases from V and 5 bases from J, leaving 4 bases between. This CDR3 has 11 residues. The CDR3 coding sequence is TGTGCCTGGAGTGTATCGGAGACCCAGTACTTC. It yields the protein CAWSVSETQYF.

The J gene is TRBJ2-2, the V gene TRBV5-4; 13 bases match TRBD2. V dropped 3 bases and J dropped 6; count of bases not matched to a gene: 8. The CDR3 runs 17 residues. Looked up from germline, CDR1 is SGHNT and CDR2 is YYREEE (reference sequence). The CDR3 is CASSSGTSGIWPGELFF. CDR3 bases: TGTGCCAGCAGCTCCGGGACTAGCGGGATATGGCCCGGGGAGCTGTTTTTT.

The V gene is TRBV5-1, the J gene TRBJ1-1; TRBD1 might be the D (5 bases). CDR3 length equals 15 residues. From germline, CDR1 is SGHRS and CDR2 YFSETQ. V was trimmed by 2 bases and J by 4 bases, leaving 15 bases between them. CDR3 amino acids: CASSLGPGVSTEAFF. For the CDR3, the DNA is TGCGCCAGCAGCTTAGGTCCGGGGGTTAGCACTGAAGCTTTCTTT.

This clone was detected a few times. The chain combines TRBV5-6 with TRBJ1-2, with D possibly TRBD1 on 5 matching bases. Germline V gene sequence: CDR1 SGHDT, CDR2 YYEEEE. The V gene lost 2 bases and the J gene lost 8 bases, with 22 bases spanning the gap. This CDR3 is built from 16 residues. CDR3 in amino acids: CASSFGPIGGSYGYTF. The CDR3 DNA follows: TGTGCCAGCAGCTTCGGACCGATCGGGGGGAGTTACGGCTACACCTTC.

This clone was seen just once. The rearrangement links TRBV19 to TRBJ2-7, with a possible D match to TRBD2 (5 bases). Germline CDR1 reads LNHDA; CDR2 reads SQIVND (reference sequence). The CDR3 consists of 15 residues. V lost 9 bases, J lost 2 bases, and 20 bases lay in between. For the CDR3, the DNA is TGTGCCAGAAATCTCCGTCGCGGGTACCCCTACGAGCAGTACTTC. It is translated as CARNLRRGYPYEQYF.

The rearrangement links TRBV30 to TRBJ2-1, with TRBD2 identical over 7 bases. CDR1 GTSNPN and CDR2 SVGIG come from the germline V gene (reference sequence). The trim removed 0 bases at V and 3 bases at J, leaving 5 bases unmatched. CDR3 size: 15 residues. CDR3 in amino acids: CAWSVVLADYNEQFF. The DNA of the CDR3 is TGTGCCTGGAGTGTAGTCCTAGCGGACTACAATGAGCAGTTCTTC.

The rearrangement joins TRBV5-1 to TRBJ1-4, with TRBD1 identical over 8 bases. J gave up 11 bases and V 3 bases, and 9 bases lay outside the gene matches. This CDR3 has 14 residues. Germline CDR1 and CDR2: SGHRS and YFSETQ. CDR3 coding DNA: TGCGCCAGCAGCTCGGGACAGGCCGCCGACAAACTGTTTTTT. Protein product: CASSSGQAADKLFF.

The rearrangement uses TRBV7-8 and TRBJ2-7; D unresolved. CDR3 length equals 12 residues. V gave up 1 base and J gave up 7 bases, with 8 bases separating them. Germline values: CDR1 SGHVS, CDR2 FQNEAQ. Here the CDR3 reads CASSLGGKEQYF. CDR3 DNA: TGTGCCAGCAGCTTAGGTGGGAAGGAGCAGTACTTC.

The chain carries TRBV27 and TRBJ1-1, with D perhaps matching TRBD1 (5 bases). CDR1 is MNHEY and CDR2 is SMNVEV in the germline V gene (reference sequence). The CDR3 runs 16 residues. V gave up 7 bases and J gave up 1 base, with 19 bases separating them. As DNA, the CDR3 is TGTGCCAGCACCAATTATGGATGGGGGGGGAACACTGAAGCTTTCTTT. Translation gives CASTNYGWGGNTEAFF.

The chain is built from TRBV4-2 and TRBJ2-1, with 12 bases aligning to TRBD2. Per the germline V gene, CDR1 is LGHNA and CDR2 is YNFKEQ. There are 15 residues in the CDR3. The V segment lost 4 bases and the J segment 8 bases; nucleotides outside the gene matches: 6. The CDR3 spells CASSPLAGGLDEQFF. DNA of the CDR3: TGTGCCAGCAGCCCCCTAGCGGGAGGGCTCGATGAGCAGTTCTTC.

The chain is built from TRBV5-1 and TRBJ1-5; 7 bases are a match to TRBD1. CDR1 and CDR2 from the germline V gene are SGHRS and YFSETQ. Trimming at V came to 4 bases and at J to 5 bases, leaving 18 bases not matched to a gene. CDR3 length: 18 residues. CDR3 in DNA: TGCGCCAGCAGCCCAAGGACGAACGGAACAGGGGTGGATCAGCCCCAGCATTTT. As protein: CASSPRTNGTGVDQPQHF. Filled out from reference TRBV5-1 and TRBJ1-5, the complete variable domain reads KAGVTQTPRYLIKTRGQQVTLSCSPISGHRSVSWYQQTPGQGLQFLFEYFSETQRNKGNFPGRFSGRQFSNSRSEMNVSTLELGDSALYLCASSPRTNGTGVDQPQHFGDGTRLSIL.

To note about this clone: A read error may produce the germline difference seen at one junction end. The chain employs TRBV5-1 and TRBJ1-1, with a weak D call TRBD1 (5 bases). Germline V gives CDR1 SGHRS, CDR2 YFSETQ. The CDR3 sequence is 14 residues long. CDR3 in DNA: TGCGCCAGCAACTTGAAAGGGGCAACAACTGAAGCTTTCTTT. Its translation is CASNLKGATTEAFF.

V is TRBV5-1 and J is TRBJ1-2; the D gene is possibly TRBD1 (6 bases). V was cut by 0 bases and J by 7 bases, with 13 bases left in between. The germline CDR1 and CDR2 sequences are SGHRS and YFSETQ. The CDR3 totals 14 residues. CDR3 bases: TGCGCCAGCAGCTTGGCCACAGGGTGGGGTGGCTACACCTTC. Protein: CASSLATGWGGYTF.

The chain is built from TRBV11-2 and TRBJ2-1; 9 nucleotides line up with TRBD1. Per germline, CDR1 SGHAT and CDR2 FQNNGV. V was clipped by 5 bases and J by 4 bases; unmatched bases: 3. This CDR3 has 14 amino acids. The DNA of the CDR3 is TGTGCCAGCAGCAAAGACAGGGGGTACAATGAGCAGTTCTTC. Translation: CASSKDRGYNEQFF.

The V gene is TRBV9, the J gene TRBJ2-3, with TRBD1 as a possible D gene (6 bases). V lost 0 bases and J lost 4, with 9 bases in between. The CDR3 runs 14 residues. Germline CDR1 is SGDLS and CDR2 is YYNGEE. The CDR3 DNA reads TGTGCCAGCAGCGTAGTTACAGGGTCAGATACGCAGTATTTT. Its translation: CASSVVTGSDTQYF.

This chain joins TRBV30 and TRBJ1-1; weak D call: TRBD1 (5 bases). The CDR3 runs to 11 residues. From germline, CDR1 is GTSNPN and CDR2 SVGIG (reference sequence). V lost 5 bases to trimming and J lost 5 bases, with 9 bases between them. CDR3 amino acids: CAWGRGTEAFF. As DNA, the CDR3 is TGTGCCTGGGGGCGGGGGACTGAAGCTTTCTTT.

V and J are TRBV4-1 and TRBJ2-7; D remains unclear. CDR3 length: 15 residues. The germline gives CDR1 MGHRA, CDR2 YSYEKL. Trimming took off 1 base at V and 1 base at J, with 11 bases between the two ends. The chain's CDR3 is CASSQVPNLSYEQYF. The CDR3 coding sequence is TGCGCCAGCAGCCAAGTGCCTAACCTTTCCTACGAGCAGTACTTC.